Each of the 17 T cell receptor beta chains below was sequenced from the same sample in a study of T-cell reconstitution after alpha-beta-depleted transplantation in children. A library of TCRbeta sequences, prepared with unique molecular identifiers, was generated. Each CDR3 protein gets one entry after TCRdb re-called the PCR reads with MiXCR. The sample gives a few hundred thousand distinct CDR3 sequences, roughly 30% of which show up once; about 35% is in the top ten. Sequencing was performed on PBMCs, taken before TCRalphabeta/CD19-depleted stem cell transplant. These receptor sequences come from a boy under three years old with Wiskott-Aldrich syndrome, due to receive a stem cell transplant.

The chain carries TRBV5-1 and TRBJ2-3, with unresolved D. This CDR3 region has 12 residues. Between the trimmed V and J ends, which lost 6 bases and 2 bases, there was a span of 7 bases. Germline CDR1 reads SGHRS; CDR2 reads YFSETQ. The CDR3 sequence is CASIGYTDTQYF. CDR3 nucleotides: TGCGCCAGCATCGGATACACAGATACGCAGTATTTT.

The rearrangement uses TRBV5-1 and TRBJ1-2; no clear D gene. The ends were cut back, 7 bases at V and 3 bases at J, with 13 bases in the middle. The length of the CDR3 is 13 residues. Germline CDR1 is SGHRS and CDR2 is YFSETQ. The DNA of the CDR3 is TGCGCCAGCGGCGATACGGGCCACTATGGCTACACCTTC. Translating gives CASGDTGHYGYTF.

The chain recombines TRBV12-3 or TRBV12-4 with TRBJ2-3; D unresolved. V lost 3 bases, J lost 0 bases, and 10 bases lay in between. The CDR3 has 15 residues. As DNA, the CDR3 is TGTGCCAGCAGTTTGTTTGTTGCGAGCACAGATACGCAGTATTTT. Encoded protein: CASSLFVASTDTQYF.

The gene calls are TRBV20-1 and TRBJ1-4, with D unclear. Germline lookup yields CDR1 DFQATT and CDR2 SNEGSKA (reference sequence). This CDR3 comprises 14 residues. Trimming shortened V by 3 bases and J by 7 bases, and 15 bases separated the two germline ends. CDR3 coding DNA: TGCAGTGCTAGTTCGCGGGGAGGTTTTGAAAAACTGTTTTTT. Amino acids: CSASSRGGFEKLFF.

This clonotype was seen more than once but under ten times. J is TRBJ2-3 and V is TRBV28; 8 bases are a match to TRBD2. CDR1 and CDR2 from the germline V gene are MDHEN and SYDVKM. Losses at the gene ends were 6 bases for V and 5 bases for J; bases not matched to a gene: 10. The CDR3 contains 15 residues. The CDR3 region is CASSAAGGGQDTQYF. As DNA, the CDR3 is TGTGCCAGCAGCGCCGCGGGAGGCGGTCAAGATACGCAGTATTTT. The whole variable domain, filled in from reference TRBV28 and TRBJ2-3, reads DVKVTQSSRYLVKRTGEKVFLECVQDMDHENMFWYRQDPGLGLRLIYFSYDVKMKEKGDIPEGYSVSREKKERFSLILESASTNQTSMYLCASSAAGGGQDTQYFGPGTRLTVL.

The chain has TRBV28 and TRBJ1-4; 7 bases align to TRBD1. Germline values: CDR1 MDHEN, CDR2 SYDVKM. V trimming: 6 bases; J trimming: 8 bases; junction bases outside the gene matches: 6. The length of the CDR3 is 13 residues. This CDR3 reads CASSQGTEEKLFF. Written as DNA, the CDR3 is TGTGCCAGCAGCCAGGGGACAGAAGAAAAACTGTTTTTT.

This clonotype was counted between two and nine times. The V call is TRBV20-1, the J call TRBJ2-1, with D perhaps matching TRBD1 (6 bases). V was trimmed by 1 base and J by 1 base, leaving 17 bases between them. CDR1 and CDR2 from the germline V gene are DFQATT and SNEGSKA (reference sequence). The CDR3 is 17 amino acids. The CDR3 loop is CSARGGFSGTSYNEQFF. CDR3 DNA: TGCAGTGCTAGAGGGGGCTTCTCGGGGACATCCTACAATGAGCAGTTCTTC.

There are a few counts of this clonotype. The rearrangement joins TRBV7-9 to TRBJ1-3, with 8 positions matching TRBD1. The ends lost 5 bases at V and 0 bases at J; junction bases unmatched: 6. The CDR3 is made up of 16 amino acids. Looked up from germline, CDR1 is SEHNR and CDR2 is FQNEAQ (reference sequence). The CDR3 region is CASSRTGISSGNTIYF. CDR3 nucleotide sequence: TGTGCCAGCAGCCGGACAGGGATTAGCTCTGGAAACACCATATATTTT. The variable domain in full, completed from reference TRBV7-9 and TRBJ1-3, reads DTGVSQNPRHKITKRGQNVTFRCDPISEHNRLYWYRQTLGQGPEFLTYFQNEAQLEKSRLLSDRFSAERPKGSFSTLEIQRTEQGDSAMYLCASSRTGISSGNTIYFGEGSWLTVV.

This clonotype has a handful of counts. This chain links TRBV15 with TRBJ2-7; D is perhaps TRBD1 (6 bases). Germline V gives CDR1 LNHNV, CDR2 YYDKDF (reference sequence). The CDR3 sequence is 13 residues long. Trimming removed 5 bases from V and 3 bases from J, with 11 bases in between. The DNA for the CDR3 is TGTGCCACCAGCTCCCGGACAGACTACGAGCAGTACTTC. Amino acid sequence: CATSSRTDYEQYF.

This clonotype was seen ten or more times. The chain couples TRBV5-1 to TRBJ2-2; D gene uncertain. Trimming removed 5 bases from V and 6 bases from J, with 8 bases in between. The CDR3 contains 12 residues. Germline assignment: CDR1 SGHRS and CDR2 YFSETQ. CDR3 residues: CASRIVAGELFF. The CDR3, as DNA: TGCGCCAGCAGGATAGTGGCCGGGGAGCTGTTTTTT. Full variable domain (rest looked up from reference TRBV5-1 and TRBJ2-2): KAGVTQTPRYLIKTRGQQVTLSCSPISGHRSVSWYQQTPGQGLQFLFEYFSETQRNKGNFPGRFSGRQFSNSRSEMNVSTLELGDSALYLCASRIVAGELFFGEGSRLTVL.

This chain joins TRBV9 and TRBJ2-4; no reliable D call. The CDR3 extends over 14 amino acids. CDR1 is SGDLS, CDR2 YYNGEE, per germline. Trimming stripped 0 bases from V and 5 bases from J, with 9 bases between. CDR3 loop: CASSVEPGQNIQYF. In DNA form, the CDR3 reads TGTGCCAGCAGCGTAGAACCAGGTCAAAACATTCAGTACTTC. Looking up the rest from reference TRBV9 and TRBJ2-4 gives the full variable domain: DSGVTQTPKHLITATGQRVTLRCSPRSGDLSVYWYQQSLDQGLQFLIQYYNGEERAKGNILERFSAQQFPDLHSELNLSSLELGDSALYFCASSVEPGQNIQYFGAGTRLSVL.

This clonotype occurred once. The CDR3 loop reads CASSLSATGSTGELFF. The CDR3 DNA reads TGTGCCAGCAGTTTATCGGCGACAGGGAGCACCGGGGAGCTGTTTTTT. The chain joins TRBV28 to TRBJ2-2; 7 bases align to TRBD1. In germline, CDR1 is MDHEN, CDR2 SYDVKM. Germline trimming cut 1 base from V and 4 bases from J; bases unmatched to any gene: 6. The CDR3 contains 16 residues.

The CDR3 coding sequence is TGTGCCAGCAGCTCTGGACTAGCGGCTAGCTCCTACGAGCAGTACTTC. Protein product: CASSSGLAASSYEQYF. The chain has TRBV11-2 and TRBJ2-7; 10 nucleotides agree with TRBD2. Germline V gives CDR1 SGHAT, CDR2 FQNNGV. Losses at the gene ends were 4 bases for V and 0 bases for J; bases not matched to a gene: 6. The CDR3 runs 16 residues.

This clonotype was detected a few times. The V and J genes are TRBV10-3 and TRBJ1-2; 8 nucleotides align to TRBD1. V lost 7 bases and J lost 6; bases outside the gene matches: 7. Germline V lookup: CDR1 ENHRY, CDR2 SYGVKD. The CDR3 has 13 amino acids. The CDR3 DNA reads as TGTGCCATCAACCAGGACAGGGAGAATGGCTACACCTTC. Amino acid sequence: CAINQDRENGYTF.

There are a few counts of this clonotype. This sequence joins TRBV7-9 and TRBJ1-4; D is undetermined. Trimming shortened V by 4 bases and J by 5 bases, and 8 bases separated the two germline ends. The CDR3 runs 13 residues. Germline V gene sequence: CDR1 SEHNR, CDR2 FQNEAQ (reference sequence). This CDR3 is CASSWSANEKLFF. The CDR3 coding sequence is TGTGCCAGCAGCTGGTCAGCCAATGAAAAACTGTTTTTT.

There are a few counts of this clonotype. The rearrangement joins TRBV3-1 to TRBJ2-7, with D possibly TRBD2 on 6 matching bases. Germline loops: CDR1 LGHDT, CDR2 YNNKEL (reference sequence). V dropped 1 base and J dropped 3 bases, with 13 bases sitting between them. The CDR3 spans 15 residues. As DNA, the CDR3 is TGTGCCAGCAGCCAAGTGCGGGGAGGACTCTACGAGCAGTACTTC. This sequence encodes CASSQVRGGLYEQYF.

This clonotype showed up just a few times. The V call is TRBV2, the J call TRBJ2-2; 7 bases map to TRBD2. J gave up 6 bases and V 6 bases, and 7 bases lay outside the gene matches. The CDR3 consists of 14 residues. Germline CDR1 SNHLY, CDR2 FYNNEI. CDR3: CASRKTSSSGELFF. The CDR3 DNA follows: TGTGCCAGCAGAAAGACTAGCTCTTCCGGGGAGCTGTTTTTT.